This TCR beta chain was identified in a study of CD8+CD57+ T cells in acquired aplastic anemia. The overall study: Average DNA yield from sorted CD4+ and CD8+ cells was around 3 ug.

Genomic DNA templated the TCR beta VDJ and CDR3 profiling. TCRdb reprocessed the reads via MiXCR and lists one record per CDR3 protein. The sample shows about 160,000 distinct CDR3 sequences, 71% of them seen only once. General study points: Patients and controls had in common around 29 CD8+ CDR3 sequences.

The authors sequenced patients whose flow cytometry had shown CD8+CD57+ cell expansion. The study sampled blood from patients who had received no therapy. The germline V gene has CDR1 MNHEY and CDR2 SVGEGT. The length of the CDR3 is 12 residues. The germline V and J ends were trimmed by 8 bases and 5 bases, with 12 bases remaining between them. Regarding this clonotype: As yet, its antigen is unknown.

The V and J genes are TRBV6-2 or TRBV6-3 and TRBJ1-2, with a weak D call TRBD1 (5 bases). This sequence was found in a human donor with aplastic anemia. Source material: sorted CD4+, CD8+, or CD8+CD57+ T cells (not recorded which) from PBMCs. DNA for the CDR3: TGTGCCAGCGGGTGGGGGGTATATGGCTACACCTTC. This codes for CASGWGVYGYTF.